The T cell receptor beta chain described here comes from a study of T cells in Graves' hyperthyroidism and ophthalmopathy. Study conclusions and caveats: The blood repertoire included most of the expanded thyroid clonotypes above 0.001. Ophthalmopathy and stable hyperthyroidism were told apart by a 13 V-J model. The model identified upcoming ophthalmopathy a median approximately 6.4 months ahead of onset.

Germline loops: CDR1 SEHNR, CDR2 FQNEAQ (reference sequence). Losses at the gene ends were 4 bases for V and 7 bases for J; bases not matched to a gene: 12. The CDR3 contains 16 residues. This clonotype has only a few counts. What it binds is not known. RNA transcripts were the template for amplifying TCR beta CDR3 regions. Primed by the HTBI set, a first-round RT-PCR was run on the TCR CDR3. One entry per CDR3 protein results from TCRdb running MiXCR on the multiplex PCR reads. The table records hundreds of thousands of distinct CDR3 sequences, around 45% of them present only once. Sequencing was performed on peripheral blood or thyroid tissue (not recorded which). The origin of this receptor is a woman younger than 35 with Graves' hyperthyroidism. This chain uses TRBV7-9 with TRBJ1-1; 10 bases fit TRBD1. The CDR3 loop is CASSYPIYGQGGEAFF. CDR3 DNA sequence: TGTGCCAGCAGCTACCCAATCTACGGACAGGGGGGTGAAGCTTTCTTT.